This entry lists 14 T cell receptor beta chains sequenced from one sample in a study of cytomegalovirus exposure and HLA in healthy donors. PCR involved 60 Vbeta and 13 Jbeta primers. Using immunoSEQ multiplex PCR, the repertoire was profiled, and TCRdb retains in-frame clones only, with some absent. The sample lists around 150,000 clones; roughly 78% were seen once. Sequencing was performed on PBMCs. The receptor source for this set is a man aged 45 to 65 in good health and CMV-seropositive.

The chain links TRBV4-2 to TRBJ2-1; 10 bases fit TRBD1. This CDR3 has 16 amino acids. The V segment lost 0 bases and the J segment 8 bases; nucleotides outside the gene matches: 7. Germline V gene data show CDR1 as LGHNA and CDR2 as YNFKEQ. For the CDR3, the DNA is TGTGCCAGCAGCCAAGAAGAAGGGACAGGGGTTGATGAGCAGTTCTTC. Its protein is CASSQEEGTGVDEQFF.

This chain links TRBV29-1 with TRBJ2-3, with D perhaps TRBD2 (6 bases). Trimming took 8 bases from V and 3 from J, leaving 27 bases between them. Looked up from germline, CDR1 is SQVTM and CDR2 is ANQGSEA. The CDR3 is 17 amino acids. The CDR3 here is CSFSPFSGAGLTDTQYF. The CDR3 coding sequence is TGCAGCTTTTCGCCCTTTAGCGGAGCTGGGTTGACAGATACGCAGTATTTT.

The CDR3 nucleotides are TGCGCCAGCAGCCAAGGGGTAGGGGGCAATGGCTACACCTTC. Its translation: CASSQGVGGNGYTF. V usage is TRBV4-1 and J usage is TRBJ1-2; 7 nucleotides match TRBD1. V was pared by 1 base and J by 6 bases, with 5 bases of the junction left unmatched. Germline CDR1 MGHRA, CDR2 YSYEKL. The CDR3 contains 14 residues.

The chain has TRBV7-9 and TRBJ1-1, with TRBD1 matching over 8 bases. CDR1 and CDR2 from the germline V gene are SEHNR and FQNEAQ (reference sequence). V was pared by 3 bases and J by 5 bases, with 2 bases of the junction left unmatched. There are 13 residues in the CDR3. Here the CDR3 DNA reads TGTGCCAGCAGCTTTAGACAGGGGACTGAAGCTTTCTTT. Its protein product is CASSFRQGTEAFF.

V is TRBV5-1 and J is TRBJ2-7, with TRBD1 identical over 7 bases. Looked up from germline, CDR1 is SGHRS and CDR2 is YFSETQ. J was trimmed by 5 bases and V by 4 bases; bases with no gene match: 9. This CDR3 is built from 14 residues. The CDR3 region is CASSIRDRDDEQYF. DNA for the CDR3: TGCGCCAGCAGCATACGGGACAGAGACGACGAGCAGTACTTC.

The J gene is TRBJ2-1, the V gene TRBV11-3; TRBD2 matches 8 bases. Germline V gene data show CDR1 as SGHNT and CDR2 as YENEEA. Germline trimming cut 8 bases from V and 10 bases from J; bases unmatched to any gene: 13. The CDR3 loop spans 14 amino acids. In nucleotides, the CDR3 is TGTGCCAGCTGTTGGGGGCGGGAGGCCCGGGAGCAGTTCTTC. This encodes CASCWGREAREQFF. Together with reference TRBV11-3 and TRBJ2-1, the CDR3 gives the full variable domain: EAGVVQSPRYKIIEKKQPVAFWCNPISGHNTLYWYLQNLGQGPELLIRYENEEAVDDSQLPKDRFSAERLKGVDSTLKIQPAELGDSAVYLCASCWGREAREQFFGPGTRLTVL.

This clone was detected only a few times. V gene TRBV7-7 combines with J gene TRBJ2-1; 11 positions agree with TRBD2. The CDR3 runs 20 residues. Germline-derived CDR1 and CDR2 are SSHAT and FNYEAQ (reference sequence). Losses at the gene ends were 1 base for V and 0 bases for J; bases not matched to a gene: 11. CDR3 residues: CASSLDDGTSGGRSYNEQFF. As DNA, the CDR3 is TGTGCCAGCAGCTTAGACGACGGCACTAGCGGGGGCCGCTCCTACAATGAGCAGTTCTTC.

The CDR3 DNA reads TGCGCCAGCAGCCCCCGGGCTGGGGCCAACGTCCTGACTTTC. It codes for CASSPRAGANVLTF. The gene calls are TRBV5-1 and TRBJ2-6; D gene ambiguous. This CDR3 region has 14 residues. V was clipped by 4 bases and J by 2 bases, with 7 bases between them. Germline V gene data show CDR1 as SGHRS and CDR2 as YFSETQ.

The rearrangement links TRBV5-1 to TRBJ2-1; TRBD1 might be the D (5 bases). The CDR3 sequence is 15 residues long. Trimming stripped 2 bases from V and 2 bases from J, with 11 bases between. Germline-derived CDR1 and CDR2 are SGHRS and YFSETQ. This chain's CDR3 is CASSFDSATYNEQFF. The CDR3 DNA reads as TGCGCCAGCAGCTTCGACAGCGCTACCTACAATGAGCAGTTCTTC.

This chain joins TRBV7-2 and TRBJ2-1; D is ambiguous. CDR1 is SGHTA and CDR2 is FQGNSA in the germline V gene. V was cut by 4 bases and J by 12 bases, with 13 bases left in between. The CDR3 is 12 amino acids. CDR3 sequence: CASSSYFPGQFF. CDR3 coding DNA: TGTGCCAGCAGCTCCTACTTTCCTGGGCAGTTCTTC.

The chain joins TRBV5-1 to TRBJ2-5; 10 positions agree with TRBD2. Gene TRBJ2-7 matches the end of the DNA better, so the J call may be wrong. This CDR3 spans 17 amino acids. Germline CDR1 is SGHRS and CDR2 is YFSETQ. This CDR3 is CASSPGAGTSAPYEQYF. In DNA, the CDR3 is TGCGCCAGCAGCCCCGGAGCCGGGACTAGCGCACCCTACGAGCAGTACTTC.

The CDR3 sequence is CATSRERQRLAGVNEQFF. CDR3 in DNA: TGTGCCACCAGCAGAGAGAGACAGCGACTAGCGGGAGTGAATGAGCAGTTCTTC. The V gene is TRBV15, the J gene TRBJ2-1, with 12 bases identical to TRBD2. Germline trimming cut 0 bases from V and 7 bases from J; bases unmatched to any gene: 10. Germline CDR1 reads LNHNV; CDR2 reads YYDKDF (reference sequence). The CDR3 covers 18 residues.

The genes are TRBV19 and TRBJ2-1, with TRBD2 identical over 7 bases. From germline, CDR1 is LNHDA and CDR2 SQIVND (reference sequence). There are 15 residues in the CDR3. V gave up 6 bases and J gave up 4 bases; unmatched junction bases: 9. The CDR3 DNA follows: TGTGCCAGTAGGGGGAGGGAACTGGAATACAATGAGCAGTTCTTC. The encoded protein is CASRGRELEYNEQFF.

The CDR3 DNA follows: TGTGCCAGCAGCCGAAATGGGCCCGGGGAGCTGTTTTTT. Residues: CASSRNGPGELFF. The V and J genes are TRBV2 and TRBJ2-2; D is undetermined. CDR1 is SNHLY and CDR2 is FYNNEI in the germline V gene. The CDR3 runs 13 residues. V was shortened by 6 bases and J by 6 bases, with 11 bases between the two germline ends.